Here is one T cell receptor beta chain with its context. The germline V and J ends were trimmed by 4 bases and 0 bases, with 17 bases remaining between them. Germline lookup yields CDR1 SGHKS and CDR2 YYEKEE (reference sequence). The CDR3 has 16 amino acids. In the source study's methods: The assay estimated nucleated cells by amplifying reference gene primers. The method was immunoSEQ multiplex PCR; TCRdb's version includes in-frame clones alone and lacks a portion of them. Clonal size and the V and J genes are those of that table, whereas D and trimming came from the DNA. Of 61,000 or so clones detected, about 90% appear once; the ten largest clones hold about 20%. This entry is derived from a study of blood T cell repertoires in COVID-19. The overall study: Sample material is recorded as cDNA or gDNA derived from T cells, B-cell-depleted T cells, or PBMCs.

The V gene is TRBV5-5, the J gene TRBJ2-7; TRBD1 might be the D (5 bases). This sequence was found in a woman in her 50s with active or convalescent COVID-19. The source material was peripheral blood. The CDR3, as DNA: TGTGCCAGCAGCCCCCAGGGTGGCAGGAGCTCCTACGAGCAGTACTTC. Residues: CASSPQGGRSSYEQYF.